The clone carrying this T cell receptor beta chain was recorded at least ten times. Its antigen is not identified. Time point reported: newly diagnosed GD, antithyroid drugs for less than 3 months. Extracted RNA from PBMCs served as the source of the TCR library. The data are from a study of regulatory T cells in long-lasting Graves disease. Study results and limitations: Persistent patients shared more public clonotypes (2,741) than new patients (roughly 1,000). Persistent disease showed a preference for TRBV28, TRBJ1-2 and TRBJ2-5. Reduced TCR diversity was observed in persistent Graves' patients versus newly diagnosed patients.

CDR1 is SGDLS and CDR2 is YYNGEE in the germline V gene. The CDR3 consists of 13 residues. V lost 4 bases, J lost 3 bases, and 11 bases lay in between. Building the TCR beta libraries relied on iRepertoire HTBI primers, and CDR3 regions underwent Arm-PCR. TCRdb redid the calling of the multiplex PCR reads with MiXCR, one entry per CDR3 protein. This sample has 200,000 to 300,000 distinct CDR3 sequences, with 20% found just once. This TCR was recovered from a female donor with Graves disease. This specimen was peripheral blood mononuclear cells (PBMCs), taken at new diagnosis, from a patient treated with antithyroid drugs. V usage is TRBV9 and J usage is TRBJ2-7; possible D gene TRBD1, 6 bases. This CDR3 reads CASSKQQGYEQYF. The CDR3 DNA is TGTGCCAGCAGCAAACAACAGGGCTACGAGCAGTACTTC.